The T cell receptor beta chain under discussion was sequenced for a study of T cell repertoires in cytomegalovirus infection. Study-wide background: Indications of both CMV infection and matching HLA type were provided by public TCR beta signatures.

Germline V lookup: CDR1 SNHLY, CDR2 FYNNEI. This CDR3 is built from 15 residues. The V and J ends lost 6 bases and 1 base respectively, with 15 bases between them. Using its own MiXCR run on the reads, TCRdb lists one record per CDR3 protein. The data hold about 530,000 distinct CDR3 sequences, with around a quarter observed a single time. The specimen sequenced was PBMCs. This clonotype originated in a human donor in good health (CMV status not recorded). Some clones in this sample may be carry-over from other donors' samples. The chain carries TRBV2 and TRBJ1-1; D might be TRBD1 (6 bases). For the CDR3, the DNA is TGTGCCAGCAGAGCAATACAGGGTGGGAACACTGAAGCTTTCTTT. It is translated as CASRAIQGGNTEAFF.